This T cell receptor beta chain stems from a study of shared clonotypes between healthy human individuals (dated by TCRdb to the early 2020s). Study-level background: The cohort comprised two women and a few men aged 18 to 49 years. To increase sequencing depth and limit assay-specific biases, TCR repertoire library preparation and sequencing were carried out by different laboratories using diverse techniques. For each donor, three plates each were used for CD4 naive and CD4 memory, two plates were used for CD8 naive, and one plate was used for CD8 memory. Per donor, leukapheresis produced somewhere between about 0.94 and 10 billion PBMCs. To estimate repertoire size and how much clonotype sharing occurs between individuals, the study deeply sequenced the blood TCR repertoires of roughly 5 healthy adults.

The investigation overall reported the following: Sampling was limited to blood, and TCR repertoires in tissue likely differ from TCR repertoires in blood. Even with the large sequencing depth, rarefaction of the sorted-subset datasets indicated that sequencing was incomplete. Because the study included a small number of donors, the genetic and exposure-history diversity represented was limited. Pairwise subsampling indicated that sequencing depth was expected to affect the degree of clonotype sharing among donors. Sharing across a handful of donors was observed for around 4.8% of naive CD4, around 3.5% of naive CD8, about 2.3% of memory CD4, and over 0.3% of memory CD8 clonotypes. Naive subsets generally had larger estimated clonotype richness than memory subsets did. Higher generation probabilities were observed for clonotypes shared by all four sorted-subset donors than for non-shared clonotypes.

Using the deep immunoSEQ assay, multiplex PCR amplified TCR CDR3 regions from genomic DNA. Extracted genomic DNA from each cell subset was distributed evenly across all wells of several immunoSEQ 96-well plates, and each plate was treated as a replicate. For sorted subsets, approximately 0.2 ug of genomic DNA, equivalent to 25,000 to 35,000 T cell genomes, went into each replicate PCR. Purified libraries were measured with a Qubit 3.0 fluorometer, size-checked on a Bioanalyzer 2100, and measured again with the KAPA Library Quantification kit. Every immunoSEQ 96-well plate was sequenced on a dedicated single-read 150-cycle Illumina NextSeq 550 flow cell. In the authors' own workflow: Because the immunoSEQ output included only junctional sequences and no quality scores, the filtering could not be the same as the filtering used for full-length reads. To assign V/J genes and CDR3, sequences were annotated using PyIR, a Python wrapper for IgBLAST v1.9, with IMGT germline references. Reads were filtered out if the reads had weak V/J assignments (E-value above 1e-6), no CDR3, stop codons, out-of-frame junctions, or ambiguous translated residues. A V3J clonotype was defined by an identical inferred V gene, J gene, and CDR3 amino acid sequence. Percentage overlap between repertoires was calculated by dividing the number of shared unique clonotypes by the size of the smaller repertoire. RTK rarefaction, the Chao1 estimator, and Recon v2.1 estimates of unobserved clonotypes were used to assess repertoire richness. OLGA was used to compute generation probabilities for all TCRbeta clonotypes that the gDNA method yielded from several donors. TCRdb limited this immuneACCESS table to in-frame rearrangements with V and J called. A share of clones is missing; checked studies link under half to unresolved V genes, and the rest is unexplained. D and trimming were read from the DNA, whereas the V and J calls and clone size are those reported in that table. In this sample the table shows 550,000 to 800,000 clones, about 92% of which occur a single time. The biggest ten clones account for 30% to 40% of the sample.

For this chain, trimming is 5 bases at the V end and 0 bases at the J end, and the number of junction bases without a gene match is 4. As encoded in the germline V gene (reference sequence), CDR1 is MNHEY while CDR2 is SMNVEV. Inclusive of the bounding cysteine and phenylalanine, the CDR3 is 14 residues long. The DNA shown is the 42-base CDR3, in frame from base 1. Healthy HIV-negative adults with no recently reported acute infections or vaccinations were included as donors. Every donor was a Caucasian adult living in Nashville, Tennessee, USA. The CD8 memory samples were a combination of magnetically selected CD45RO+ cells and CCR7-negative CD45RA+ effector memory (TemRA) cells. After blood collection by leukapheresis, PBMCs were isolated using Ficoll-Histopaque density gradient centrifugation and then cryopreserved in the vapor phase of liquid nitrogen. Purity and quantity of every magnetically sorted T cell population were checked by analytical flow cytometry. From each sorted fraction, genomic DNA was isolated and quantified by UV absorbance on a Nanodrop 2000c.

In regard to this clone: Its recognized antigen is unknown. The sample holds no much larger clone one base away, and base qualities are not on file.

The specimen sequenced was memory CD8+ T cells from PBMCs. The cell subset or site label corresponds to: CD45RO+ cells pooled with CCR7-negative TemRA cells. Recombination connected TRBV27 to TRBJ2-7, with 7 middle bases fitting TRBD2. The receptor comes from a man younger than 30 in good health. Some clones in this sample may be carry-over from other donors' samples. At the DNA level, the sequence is TGTGCCAGCAGTCCCCGGGAGGCCTCCTACGAGCAGTACTTC. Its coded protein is CASSPREASYEQYF.